This TCR beta chain was found in a study of blood T cells in healthy people across ages. Through a sample-barcoded 5' primer and a J-beta primer mix, a second PCR was run for about 6 to 12 cycles. TCRdb reanalysed the 5' RACE reads using MiXCR and keeps one entry per CDR3 protein. The sample shows roughly 1.5 million distinct CDR3 sequences, about 42% of them seen only once. The CDR3 is made up of 14 amino acids. CDR1 and CDR2 (germline): SEHNR, FQNEAQ (reference sequence). The V segment lost 3 bases and the J segment 11 bases; nucleotides outside the gene matches: 10. This receptor was identified in a woman younger than 30 in good health. The sequencing sample was made of blood. The rearrangement uses TRBV7-9 and TRBJ1-1; 9 nucleotides agree with TRBD1. The CDR3 DNA reads as TGTGCCAGCAGCTTCTCAAACAGGGGGCTCGGCGCTTTCTTT. Its translation is CASSFSNRGLGAFF.